This is a list of T cell receptor beta chains from one sample in a study of early T cells in non-severe SARS-CoV-2 infection. MiXCR was run by TCRdb on the 5' RACE reads, yielding one entry per CDR3 protein. The sample consists of 20,000 to 25,000 distinct CDR3 sequences, 3.5% to 5% of them appearing once. Material: whole blood. These receptors were obtained from an adult who was a healthcare worker with PCR-confirmed SARS-CoV-2 infection or an uninfected control (not recorded which). CDR3s include the opening cysteine and the closing phenylalanine or tryptophan. The D gene is left open where the match is weak. The size field reads once, few or many counts, or a class when the clone is expanded.

V gene	D gene	J gene	clone size	CDR3 DNA	CDR3 protein
TRBV29-1	TRBD1	TRBJ2-2	medium-sized	TGCAGCGCCCGCAGGGGGCAACTGTTTTTT	CSARRGQLFF
TRBV7-2	.	TRBJ2-2	many	TGTGCCAGCAGCTCATTAGCGGCGAACACCGGGGAGCTGTTTTTT	CASSSLAANTGELFF
TRBV5-1	.	TRBJ2-3	many	TGCGCCAGCAGCCTGGGGCTTACGGTTGACCGCACAGATACGCAGTATTTT	CASSLGLTVDRTDTQYF
TRBV15	TRBD2	TRBJ2-5	many	TGTGCCACCAGCAGAGATGCTACTAGCGGGGATTTTAAACAAGAGACCCAGTACTTC	CATSRDATSGDFKQETQYF
TRBV30	.	TRBJ1-1	few	TGTGCCTGGAGAGGGTTTACTGAAGCTTTCTTT	CAWRGFTEAFF
TRBV6-6	.	TRBJ2-2	many	TGTGCCAGCAGTTGGACCGCTCGAACCGGGGAGCTGTTTTTT	CASSWTARTGELFF
TRBV6-5	.	TRBJ2-1	many	TGTGCCAGCAGTTCGTATATGAATGAGCAGTTCTTC	CASSSYMNEQFF
TRBV29-1	.	TRBJ2-1	many	TGCAGCGCTGGGGAATACAATGAGCAGTTCTTC	CSAGEYNEQFF
TRBV12-5	.	TRBJ1-5	many	TGTGCTAGTGGTCGGACGGACAGCCCTAGCAATCAGCCCCAGCATTTT	CASGRTDSPSNQPQHF
TRBV7-2	TRBD1	TRBJ2-2	many	TGTGCCAGCAGAGGACAGGGGGCAGGCACCGGGGAGCTGTTTTTT	CASRGQGAGTGELFF
TRBV4-3	.	TRBJ2-7	many	TGCGCCAGCAGCCAGTGGCAGCAGGGGAAATACGAGCAGTACTTC	CASSQWQQGKYEQYF